This entry concerns a single TCR beta chain. From germline, CDR1 is KGHSH and CDR2 LQKENI. Trimming removed 0 bases from V and 1 base from J, with 9 bases in between. The CDR3 totals 15 residues. The PCR ran on 60 Vbeta and 13 Jbeta primers. Produced via immunoSEQ multiplex PCR; TCRdb's table is partial and in-frame only. The profile covers about 88,000 clones, with more than 80% appearing a single time and about 2.5% taken by the ten largest. This entry is derived from a study of cytomegalovirus exposure and HLA in healthy donors. The overall study: Around 86 million unique TCRs, all from HLA-typed donors, were included in an early release of the data.

The sequenced material came from PBMCs. This sequence was found in a man aged 18 to 35 in good health and CMV-seronegative. The chain carries TRBV18 and TRBJ1-1; perhaps TRBD1 as D (5 bases). The CDR3 region has the DNA TGTGCCAGCTCACCACCGGCAGGGTCGAACACTGAAGCTTTCTTT. It is translated as CASSPPAGSNTEAFF.